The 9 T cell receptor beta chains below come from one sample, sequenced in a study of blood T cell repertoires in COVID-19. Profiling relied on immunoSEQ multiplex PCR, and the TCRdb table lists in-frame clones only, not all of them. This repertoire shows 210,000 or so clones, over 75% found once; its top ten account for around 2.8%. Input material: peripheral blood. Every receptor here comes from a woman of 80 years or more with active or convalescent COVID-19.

This CDR3 reads CASSLSPVGTGGTLHF. CDR3 in DNA: TGTGCCAGCAGCTTATCTCCGGTCGGGACAGGGGGAACCCTCCACTTT. The gene calls are TRBV7-2 and TRBJ1-6; TRBD1 matches 11 bases. Trimming cost V 2 bases and J 14 bases; bases outside gene matches: 11. CDR3 length: 16 residues. The germline V gene encodes CDR1 SGHTA and CDR2 FQGNSA.

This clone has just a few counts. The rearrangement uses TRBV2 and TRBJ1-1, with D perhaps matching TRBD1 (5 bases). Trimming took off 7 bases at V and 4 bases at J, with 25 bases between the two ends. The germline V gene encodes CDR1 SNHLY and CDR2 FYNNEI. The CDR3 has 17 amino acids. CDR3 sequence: CASIRGRTTLTGTEAFF. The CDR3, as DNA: TGTGCCAGCATACGGGGGAGGACAACCCTGACGGGCACTGAAGCTTTCTTT.

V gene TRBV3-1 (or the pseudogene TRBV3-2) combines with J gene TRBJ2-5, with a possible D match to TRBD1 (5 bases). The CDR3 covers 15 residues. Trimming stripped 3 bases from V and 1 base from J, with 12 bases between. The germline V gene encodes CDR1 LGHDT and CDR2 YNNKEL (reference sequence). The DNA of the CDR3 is TGTGCCAGCAGCCATGTTTCTAGGGGCCAAGAGACCCAGTACTTC. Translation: CASSHVSRGQETQYF.

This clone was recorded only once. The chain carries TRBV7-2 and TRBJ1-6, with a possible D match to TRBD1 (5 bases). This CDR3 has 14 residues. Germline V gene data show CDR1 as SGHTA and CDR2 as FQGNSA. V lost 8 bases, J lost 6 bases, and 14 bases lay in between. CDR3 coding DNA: TGTGCCAGCTCCCGACCAGGGTCTAATTCACCCCTCCACTTT. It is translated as CASSRPGSNSPLHF.

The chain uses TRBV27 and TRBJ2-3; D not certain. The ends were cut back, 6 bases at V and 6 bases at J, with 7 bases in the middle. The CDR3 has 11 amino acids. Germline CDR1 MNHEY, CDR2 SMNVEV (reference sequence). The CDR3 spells CASSGFDTQYF. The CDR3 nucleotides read TGTGCCAGCAGCGGGTTTGATACGCAGTATTTT.

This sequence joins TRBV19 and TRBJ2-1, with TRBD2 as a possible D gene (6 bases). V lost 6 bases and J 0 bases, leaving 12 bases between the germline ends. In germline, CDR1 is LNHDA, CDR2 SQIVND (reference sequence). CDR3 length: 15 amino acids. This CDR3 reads CASSPDGSSYNEQFF. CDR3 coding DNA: TGTGCCAGTAGCCCCGACGGGAGCTCCTACAATGAGCAGTTCTTC.

The CDR3 protein is CATQEGTAPRIIQPQHF. The CDR3 DNA is TGTGCCACCCAAGAGGGTACGGCCCCCAGGATAATCCAGCCCCAGCATTTT. The gene calls are TRBV24-1 and TRBJ1-5; no firm D call. CDR1 KGHDR and CDR2 SFDVKD come from the germline V gene. CDR3 length: 17 amino acids. V lost 9 bases and J lost 7, with 27 bases in between.

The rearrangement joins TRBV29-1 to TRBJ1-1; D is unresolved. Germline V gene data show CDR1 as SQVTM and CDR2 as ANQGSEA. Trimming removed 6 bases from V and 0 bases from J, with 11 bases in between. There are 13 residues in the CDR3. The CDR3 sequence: CSVKVNMNTEAFF. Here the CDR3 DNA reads TGCAGCGTAAAAGTGAACATGAACACTGAAGCTTTCTTT.

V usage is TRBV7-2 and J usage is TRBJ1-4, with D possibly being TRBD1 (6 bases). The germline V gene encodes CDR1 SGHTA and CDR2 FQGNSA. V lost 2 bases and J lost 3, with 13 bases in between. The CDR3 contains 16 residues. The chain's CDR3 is CASSLMGAGANEKLFF. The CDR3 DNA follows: TGTGCCAGCAGCTTAATGGGAGCAGGGGCTAATGAAAAACTGTTTTTT.